The 6 T cell receptor beta chains listed next were all sequenced from one sample in a study of blood T cell repertoires in COVID-19. The assay was immunoSEQ multiplex PCR, and TCRdb's table has in-frame clones only and misses some. Found here are some 110,000 clones, around four fifths of them singletons; the top ten hold around 2%. Sequenced: peripheral blood. The receptors were gathered from a man younger than 45 with acute or convalescent COVID-19.

The genes are TRBV6-4 and TRBJ2-1; 9 bases line up with TRBD2. J was trimmed by 6 bases and V by 0 bases; bases with no gene match: 3. Per the germline V gene, CDR1 is MRHNA and CDR2 is SNTAGT. The CDR3 extends over 15 amino acids. The CDR3 here is CASSDSIAGVNEQFF. The CDR3 nucleotides are TGTGCCAGCAGTGACTCGATAGCGGGGGTCAATGAGCAGTTCTTC.

The chain couples TRBV14 to TRBJ2-2; the match to TRBD2 covers 12 bases. After removal of 4 bases from V and 5 bases from J, the junction contained 5 bases not matched to a gene. This CDR3 comprises 16 residues. Germline V gene sequence: CDR1 SGHDN, CDR2 FVKESK. The CDR3 DNA follows: TGTGCCAGCAGCCCTACTAGCGGGAGGATGACCGGGGAGCTGTTTTTT. Translation: CASSPTSGRMTGELFF.

The rearrangement links TRBV5-1 to TRBJ2-1; TRBD2 matches at 7 bases. With V trimmed by 0 bases and J by 6 bases, 6 bases remained unmatched. The germline V gene has CDR1 SGHRS and CDR2 YFSETQ. CDR3 length: 15 residues. In DNA form, the CDR3 reads TGCGCCAGCAGCTTGGGACTAGCCCTTTCCAATGAGCAGTTCTTC. This sequence encodes CASSLGLALSNEQFF.

This rearrangement joins TRBV7-2 to TRBJ2-1; 13 nucleotides line up with TRBD2. V gave up 11 bases and J gave up 7 bases; unmatched junction bases: 14. CDR1 and CDR2 (germline): SGHTA, FQGNSA. CDR3 size: 16 residues. The CDR3 is CAGSEWGTSGKNEQFF. The CDR3 DNA is TGTGCCGGAAGCGAATGGGGGACTAGCGGGAAAAATGAGCAGTTCTTC. Together with reference TRBV7-2 and TRBJ2-1, the CDR3 gives the full variable domain: GAGVSQSPSNKVTEKGKDVELRCDPISGHTALYWYRQSLGQGLEFLIYFQGNSAPDKSGLPSDRFSAERTGGSVSTLTIQRTQQEDSAVYLCAGSEWGTSGKNEQFFGPGTRLTVL.

The rearrangement uses TRBV27 and TRBJ2-7, with D perhaps TRBD2 (5 bases). The CDR3 is 13 residues long. The V gene lost 7 bases and the J gene lost 7 bases, with 17 bases spanning the gap. Germline V gives CDR1 MNHEY, CDR2 SMNVEV (reference sequence). This chain's CDR3 is CASTTGPGGEQYF. The CDR3 bases are TGTGCCAGCACCACCGGGCCAGGAGGTGAGCAGTACTTC.

The gene calls are TRBV27 and TRBJ1-1, with a tentative D call TRBD1 (5 bases). Looked up from germline, CDR1 is MNHEY and CDR2 is SMNVEV (reference sequence). The length of the CDR3 is 14 residues. Trimming cost V 5 bases and J 1 base, with 11 bases left between them. The CDR3 DNA sequence: TGTGCCAGCAGTCAGGGTATAGGGAACACTGAAGCTTTCTTT. Protein product: CASSQGIGNTEAFF.